This passage covers 25 T cell receptor beta chains from one sample sequenced in a study of OX40 agonist ivuxolimab in advanced cancers. Library preparation used the immunoSEQ multiplex PCR assay. This immuneACCESS table, as held by TCRdb, lists in-frame sequences with V and J called but not all clones. Of the missing ones, under half trace to an unresolved V gene in checked studies; the others have no known cause. The sample includes around 110,000 clones, with over 75% observed a single time. The ten largest account for roughly 0.5% of the sample. This material consisted of CD4+ or CD8+ T cells sorted from blood, taken in a trial of the OX40 agonist ivuxolimab. Receptors originate from an adult with an advanced solid tumor such as melanoma, head and neck, liver or kidney cancer.

The chain uses TRBV28 and TRBJ2-3; no firm D call. This CDR3 is 12 amino acids long. Germline V gene lookup returns CDR1 MDHEN and CDR2 SYDVKM. V lost 9 bases, J lost 2 bases, and 9 bases lay in between. This chain's CDR3 is CASFSLTDTQYF. The DNA of the CDR3 is TGTGCCAGTTTCAGTCTCACAGATACGCAGTATTTT.

The chain has TRBV4-3 and TRBJ2-7; D ambiguous. The CDR3 covers 13 residues. Trimming took 5 bases from V and 7 from J, leaving 15 bases between them. Germline CDR1 is LGHNA and CDR2 is YSLEER. CDR3 sequence: CASSIDTSREQYF. CDR3 nucleotide sequence: TGCGCCAGCAGCATTGACACCTCTCGAGAGCAGTACTTC.

The chain is built from TRBV29-1 and TRBJ1-2; 7 positions agree with TRBD1. The CDR3 has 13 residues. V trimming: 7 bases; J trimming: 4 bases; junction bases outside the gene matches: 9. Looked up from germline, CDR1 is SQVTM and CDR2 is ANQGSEA. The CDR3 nucleotides read TGCAGCGGGGGACAGTCAGGAGGCTATGGCTACACCTTC. It encodes CSGGQSGGYGYTF.

This chain joins TRBV5-1 and TRBJ1-6; D unresolved. Germline lookup yields CDR1 SGHRS and CDR2 YFSETQ. The V and J ends lost 0 bases and 5 bases respectively, with 0 bases between them. The CDR3 length is 12 residues. This CDR3 is CASSLDNSPLHF. CDR3 DNA: TGCGCCAGCAGCTTGGATAATTCACCCCTCCACTTT.

The chain recombines TRBV28 with TRBJ1-1; D unresolved. The CDR3 is 11 residues long. V was shortened by 8 bases and J by 1 base, with 5 bases between the two germline ends. From germline, CDR1 is MDHEN and CDR2 SYDVKM. The CDR3, as DNA: TGTGCCAGCCGGGGGAACACTGAAGCTTTCTTT. This gives the protein CASRGNTEAFF. The full variable domain, rest sourced from reference TRBV28 and TRBJ1-1, is DVKVTQSSRYLVKRTGEKVFLECVQDMDHENMFWYRQDPGLGLRLIYFSYDVKMKEKGDIPEGYSVSREKKERFSLILESASTNQTSMYLCASRGNTEAFFGQGTRLTVV.

This clone was recorded only once. The chain combines TRBV7-9 with TRBJ2-1; TRBD2 matches 10 bases. Germline values: CDR1 SEHNR, CDR2 FQNEAQ (reference sequence). CDR3 length: 16 amino acids. V was clipped by 5 bases and J by 4 bases; unmatched bases: 8. The CDR3 DNA sequence: TGTGCCAGCAGCCCTATGGGACTAGCGTTATACAATGAGCAGTTCTTC. Translated, it gives CASSPMGLALYNEQFF.

This chain joins TRBV30 and TRBJ1-5, with 7 bases lining up with TRBD1. J lost 4 bases, V lost 1 base, and 4 bases had no gene match. This CDR3 is 14 amino acids long. Germline assignment: CDR1 GTSNPN and CDR2 SVGIG (reference sequence). The CDR3 coding sequence is TGTGCCTGGAGTGCGGGACAGCCTAATCAGCCCCAGCATTTT. It yields the protein CAWSAGQPNQPQHF.

V gene TRBV18 combines with J gene TRBJ2-7; D is possibly TRBD2 (6 bases). The CDR3 length is 15 residues. The ends were cut back, 5 bases at V and 2 bases at J, with 16 bases in the middle. Per the germline V gene, CDR1 is KGHSH and CDR2 is LQKENI. CDR3 in amino acids: CASSTSTSRAYEQYF. The CDR3, as DNA: TGTGCCAGCTCAACCAGTACTAGCAGGGCCTACGAGCAGTACTTC.

This clone was picked up a small number of times. The CDR3 nucleotides are TGTGCCAGTAGTATGGTTAGCGGGGGCCAAGAGACCCAGTACTTC. Residues: CASSMVSGGQETQYF. J is TRBJ2-5 and V is TRBV19; 9 positions agree with TRBD2. CDR3 length: 15 amino acids. Per the germline V gene, CDR1 is LNHDA and CDR2 is SQIVND (reference sequence). J gave up 1 base and V 3 bases, and 3 bases lay outside the gene matches.

The rearrangement joins TRBV19 to TRBJ1-2; unclear D gene. CDR1 is LNHDA and CDR2 is SQIVND in the germline V gene (reference sequence). This CDR3 has 14 amino acids. Trimming cost V 5 bases and J 3 bases, with 13 bases left between them. In nucleotides, the CDR3 is TGTGCCAGTAGTGCCCTCGACGGGGACTATGGCTACACCTTC. Encoded protein: CASSALDGDYGYTF.

The chain joins TRBV28 to TRBJ2-7; D might be TRBD1 (5 bases). V was clipped by 10 bases and J by 5 bases, with 9 bases between them. The germline CDR1 and CDR2 sequences are MDHEN and SYDVKM. The CDR3 covers 10 residues. The CDR3 DNA reads as TGTGCCATTGGCAGGGACGAGCAGTACTTC. This gives the protein CAIGRDEQYF.

The chain joins TRBV7-2 to TRBJ2-5, with a weak D call TRBD2 (5 bases). This CDR3 is built from 16 residues. With 5 bases removed from V and 5 bases from J, the gap between germline ends came to 21 bases. CDR1 is SGHTA and CDR2 is FQGNSA in the germline V gene. CDR3 sequence: CASSPHDYTFGETQYF. In DNA form, the CDR3 reads TGTGCCAGCAGCCCTCACGACTACACGTTTGGGGAGACCCAGTACTTC.

The J gene is TRBJ2-6, the V gene TRBV9; no clear D. Germline loops: CDR1 SGDLS, CDR2 YYNGEE. Trimming left V 4 bases short and J 2 bases short, with 13 bases between. The length of the CDR3 is 16 residues. The CDR3 DNA reads TGTGCCAGCAGCCCGAGACTTTCCCCTGGGGCCAACGTCCTGACTTTC. As protein: CASSPRLSPGANVLTF.

This chain joins TRBV9 and TRBJ1-2, with 7 bases lining up with TRBD1. After removal of 0 bases from V and 6 bases from J, the junction contained 11 bases not matched to a gene. Per germline, CDR1 SGDLS and CDR2 YYNGEE. This CDR3 region has 16 residues. CDR3 sequence reads: CASSVGLPGQMHGYTF. The DNA of the CDR3 is TGTGCCAGCAGCGTAGGACTCCCGGGACAGATGCATGGCTACACCTTC.

CDR3: CASSPRGLGEKLFF. DNA for the CDR3: TGTGCCAGCAGTCCCAGGGGCCTGGGTGAAAAACTGTTTTTT. This chain links TRBV28 with TRBJ1-4; D perhaps matches TRBD1 (6 bases). With 5 bases removed from V and 7 bases from J, the gap between germline ends came to 14 bases. The CDR3 totals 14 residues. Germline assignment: CDR1 MDHEN and CDR2 SYDVKM.

The gene calls are TRBV6-6 and TRBJ1-1; 8 nucleotides line up with TRBD1. CDR1 and CDR2 (germline): MNHNY, SVGAGI (reference sequence). This CDR3 is 13 amino acids long. Germline trimming cut 4 bases from V and 6 bases from J; bases unmatched to any gene: 4. CDR3 coding DNA: TGTGCCAGCAGTTGGACAGGGAAACCTGAAGCTTTCTTT. This encodes CASSWTGKPEAFF.

Only one count was recorded for this clone. The rearrangement links TRBV5-5 to TRBJ2-1, with D unresolved. This CDR3 contains 17 residues. Deletions cut 4 bases from V and 0 bases from J, with 17 bases between. CDR1 is SGHKS and CDR2 is YYEKEE in the germline V gene (reference sequence). CDR3: CASSLNSRSSSYNEQFF. The DNA for the CDR3 is TGTGCCAGCAGCCTAAACTCCCGAAGTAGCTCCTACAATGAGCAGTTCTTC.

V usage is TRBV5-8 and J usage is TRBJ1-1; the D is unclear. V lost 4 bases and J lost 0, with 10 bases in between. The CDR3 covers 14 residues. CDR1 and CDR2 (germline): SGHTS, YDEGEE. The CDR3 loop reads CASSNGRMNTEAFF. As DNA, the CDR3 is TGTGCCAGCAGCAACGGACGGATGAACACTGAAGCTTTCTTT.

V gene TRBV18 combines with J gene TRBJ2-3, with unresolved D. The germline V gene encodes CDR1 KGHSH and CDR2 LQKENI. Trimming took off 4 bases at V and 6 bases at J, with 8 bases between the two ends. This CDR3 contains 12 residues. This CDR3 is CASSLGRDTQYF. The CDR3 bases are TGTGCCAGCTCACTAGGGCGGGATACGCAGTATTTT.

The chain links TRBV7-9 to TRBJ1-2, with 9 bases aligning to TRBD1. The V and J ends lost 5 bases and 14 bases, in that order; junction bases with no gene match: 9. CDR1 SEHNR and CDR2 FQNEAQ come from the germline V gene (reference sequence). This CDR3 contains 12 residues. DNA of the CDR3: TGTGCCAGCAGCCTTGGACAGGGGCCTCAAACCTTC. Translation gives CASSLGQGPQTF.

This chain uses TRBV6-1 with TRBJ1-2, with D possibly TRBD1 on 5 matching bases. CDR1 and CDR2 from the germline V gene are MNHNS and SASEGT. The CDR3 is 12 residues long. V shed 5 bases and J shed 7 bases, with 11 bases lying between them. The CDR3 here is CASSFGTSGYTF. In DNA, the CDR3 is TGTGCCAGCAGTTTTGGGACCTCTGGCTACACCTTC.

The chain combines TRBV5-1 with TRBJ2-7; no firm D call. CDR1 and CDR2 from the germline V gene are SGHRS and YFSETQ. Trimming stripped 2 bases from V and 0 bases from J, with 3 bases between. The CDR3 consists of 12 residues. CDR3 in DNA: TGCGCCAGCAGCTTAAGCTCCTACGAGCAGTACTTC. Residues: CASSLSSYEQYF.

In its sample, this clone was seen a few times. The J gene is TRBJ1-1, the V gene TRBV25-1; a possible D gene is TRBD1 (6 bases). The length of the CDR3 is 15 residues. CDR1 and CDR2 (germline): MGHDK, SYGVNS. V lost 0 bases and J 3 bases, leaving 11 bases between the germline ends. This CDR3 is CASSEYRGADTEAFF. The CDR3 DNA follows: TGTGCCAGCAGTGAATATCGGGGGGCGGACACTGAAGCTTTCTTT.

The V gene is TRBV4-3, the J gene TRBJ1-2, with D possibly being TRBD1 (5 bases). The CDR3 runs 15 residues. Germline-derived CDR1 and CDR2 are LGHNA and YSLEER. The V end lost 4 bases, the J end lost 0 bases, and 12 bases lay between the germline ends. CDR3 protein: CASSPGTAANYGYTF. For the CDR3, the DNA is TGCGCCAGCAGCCCGGGGACCGCCGCTAACTATGGCTACACCTTC.

This rearrangement joins TRBV7-2 to TRBJ2-1; 7 nucleotides match TRBD1. CDR3 length: 17 residues. Germline-derived CDR1 and CDR2 are SGHTA and FQGNSA. V gave up 1 base and J gave up 6 bases; unmatched junction bases: 12. The CDR3 is CASSLVGFFGTVNEQFF. The CDR3 DNA reads as TGTGCCAGCAGCTTAGTAGGTTTTTTTGGGACAGTCAATGAGCAGTTCTTC.